This passage covers 17 T cell receptor beta chains from one sample sequenced in a study of spatial heterogeneity in lung cancer. The time point denotes: sample taken at primary tumor resection. Unsorted whole RNA of tumor, nontumor lung or frozen PBMC was sequenced. TCRdb processed the 5' RACE reads anew with MiXCR; each CDR3 protein has one entry. The sample includes more than 75,000 distinct CDR3 sequences, roughly 12% seen only once; the top ten take 4.5% to 5.5%. The starting material was PBMCs, obtained at surgery. The source of these receptors is a male donor with early-stage non-small cell lung cancer.

This clonotype came up many times. The CDR3 DNA sequence: TGTGCCAGTAGTTCCTACACAGATACGCAGTATTTT. Translation gives CASSSYTDTQYF. The chain employs TRBV19 and TRBJ2-3; D unclear. Germline CDR1 is LNHDA and CDR2 is SQIVND (reference sequence). Trimming pared 5 bases from V and 2 bases from J, leaving 5 bases between. The CDR3 contains 12 residues. Full variable domain (remainder filled in from reference TRBV19 and TRBJ2-3): DGGITQSPKYLFRKEGQNVTLSCEQNLNHDAMYWYRQDPGQGLRLIYYSQIVNDFQKGDIAEGYSVSREKKESFPLTVTSAQKNPTAFYLCASSSYTDTQYFGPGTRLTVL.

This clonotype has a single count. The gene calls are TRBV2 and TRBJ2-2; 7 bases map to TRBD2. The CDR3 length is 15 residues. V gave up 4 bases and J gave up 0 bases; unmatched junction bases: 2. Germline V gene sequence: CDR1 SNHLY, CDR2 FYNNEI. The CDR3 sequence: CASSGLAANTGELFF. The CDR3 coding sequence is TGTGCCAGCAGTGGACTAGCAGCGAACACCGGGGAGCTGTTTTTT.

This chain connects TRBV7-8 to TRBJ1-1; TRBD1 matches at 8 bases. V lost 6 bases, J lost 8 bases, and 14 bases stayed unmatched. The CDR3 has 15 amino acids. The germline V gene encodes CDR1 SGHVS and CDR2 FQNEAQ. The DNA of the CDR3 is TGTGCCAGCAGTCAAACCCGGACAGGGCTTGCCGAAGCTTTCTTT. Protein product: CASSQTRTGLAEAFF.

This clonotype has at least ten counts. The chain is built from TRBV7-9 and TRBJ2-5; TRBD1 aligns across 7 bases. Trimming at V came to 8 bases and at J to 3 bases, leaving 12 bases not matched to a gene. From germline, CDR1 is SEHNR and CDR2 FQNEAQ (reference sequence). The CDR3 extends over 15 amino acids. The CDR3 sequence is CASLPPGTAEETQYF. Here the CDR3 DNA reads TGTGCCAGCCTACCACCCGGGACAGCAGAAGAGACCCAGTACTTC.

CDR3 amino acids: CASNSNSGTSPSHSYNEQFF. CDR3 coding DNA: TGTGCCAGCAATTCCAACTCCGGGACTAGCCCTTCCCACTCCTACAATGAGCAGTTCTTC. The genes are TRBV2 and TRBJ2-1; 9 nucleotides match TRBD2. V lost 7 bases and J lost 0; bases outside the gene matches: 19. The CDR3 covers 20 residues. Germline assignment: CDR1 SNHLY and CDR2 FYNNEI.

Here the CDR3 DNA reads TGTGCCAGTAGTAGGGTAGGGAGCACAGATACGCAGTATTTT. This sequence encodes CASSRVGSTDTQYF. The chain recombines TRBV19 with TRBJ2-3; D is undetermined. CDR1 and CDR2 from the germline V gene are LNHDA and SQIVND (reference sequence). V was clipped by 4 bases and J by 0 bases, with 8 bases between them. The CDR3 has 14 residues.

This clonotype was found a few times. V and J are TRBV7-9 and TRBJ1-1; the D gene is possibly TRBD1 (5 bases). V was shortened by 4 bases and J by 0 bases, with 12 bases between the two germline ends. The CDR3 totals 15 residues. Germline V gene data show CDR1 as SEHNR and CDR2 as FQNEAQ (reference sequence). The CDR3 DNA reads TGTGCCAGCAGCTCCCAGGGAAACATGAACACTGAAGCTTTCTTT. This encodes CASSSQGNMNTEAFF.

For the CDR3, the DNA is TGTGCCAGTAGTACACCGGGACGCCCGCCGGATGGCTACACCTTC. Translation: CASSTPGRPPDGYTF. The V gene is TRBV19, the J gene TRBJ1-2; a possible D gene is TRBD1 (5 bases). V lost 4 bases and J 6 bases, leaving 18 bases between the germline ends. The CDR3 is 15 residues long. Germline V gene data show CDR1 as LNHDA and CDR2 as SQIVND (reference sequence).

The genes are TRBV27 and TRBJ2-1; 13 positions match TRBD2. Trimming removed 2 bases from V and 5 bases from J; junction bases left unmatched: 0. Germline lookup yields CDR1 MNHEY and CDR2 SMNVEV (reference sequence). There are 15 residues in the CDR3. The CDR3 DNA follows: TGTGCCAGCAGTTTAGGGACTAGCGGGAACAATGAGCAGTTCTTC. This codes for CASSLGTSGNNEQFF.

V usage is TRBV19 and J usage is TRBJ2-7; D possibly uses TRBD1 or TRBD2 (5 bases each). Per germline, CDR1 LNHDA and CDR2 SQIVND (reference sequence). This CDR3 comprises 14 residues. V was clipped by 3 bases and J by 3 bases, with 12 bases between them. The CDR3 bases are TGTGCCAGTAGTATTGGGACGTTGAACTACGAGCAGTACTTC. Its protein product is CASSIGTLNYEQYF.

This chain joins TRBV6-5 and TRBJ2-1, with TRBD2 identical over 8 bases. Germline assignment: CDR1 MNHEY and CDR2 SVGAGI. The CDR3 is 15 residues long. With V trimmed by 2 bases and J by 6 bases, 6 bases remained unmatched. CDR3 loop: CASSYVNSGANEQFF. The CDR3 nucleotides are TGTGCCAGCAGTTACGTTAATAGCGGGGCCAATGAGCAGTTCTTC.

This chain connects TRBV6-1 to TRBJ1-4, with 10 nucleotides matching TRBD1. Germline CDR1 reads MNHNS; CDR2 reads SASEGT. After removal of 4 bases from V and 8 bases from J, the junction contained 4 bases not matched to a gene. CDR3 length: 14 residues. The chain's CDR3 is CASSAGQGVEKLFF. For the CDR3, the DNA is TGTGCCAGCAGTGCCGGACAGGGGGTCGAAAAACTGTTTTTT.

V gene TRBV25-1 combines with J gene TRBJ2-7, with TRBD1 matching 11 bases. In germline, CDR1 is MGHDK, CDR2 SYGVNS. The V segment lost 1 base and the J segment 3 bases; nucleotides outside the gene matches: 5. This CDR3 has 16 residues. The CDR3 spells CASSESSGTGGYEQYF. The CDR3, as DNA: TGTGCCAGCAGTGAATCATCCGGGACAGGGGGCTACGAGCAGTACTTC.

Only a few counts were recorded for this clonotype. The chain combines TRBV20-1 with TRBJ2-7; 8 positions agree with TRBD1. The CDR3 extends over 14 amino acids. The junction had 6 bases not matched to a gene; V was cut back by 4 bases and J by 1 base. Germline V gives CDR1 DFQATT, CDR2 SNEGSKA (reference sequence). The CDR3 spells CSATLDRASYEQYF. The CDR3 DNA reads TGCAGTGCTACCTTGGACAGGGCATCCTACGAGCAGTACTTC.

Many counts were recorded for this clonotype. V is TRBV7-9 and J is TRBJ2-3; 9 bases fit TRBD2. CDR3 size: 14 residues. CDR1 is SEHNR, CDR2 FQNEAQ, per germline (reference sequence). Losses at the gene ends were 2 bases for V and 5 bases for J; bases not matched to a gene: 2. CDR3 residues: CASSLRLAVDTQYF. The CDR3 coding sequence is TGTGCCAGCAGCTTACGACTAGCGGTAGATACGCAGTATTTT.

This clonotype has at least ten counts. CDR3 region: CASILSSGNTEAFF. CDR3 DNA sequence: TGTGCCAGCATCCTAAGTTCGGGTAACACTGAAGCTTTCTTT. This chain uses TRBV2 with TRBJ1-1; D call uncertain. CDR1 and CDR2 (germline): SNHLY, FYNNEI. This CDR3 has 14 residues. V gave up 7 bases and J gave up 2 bases, with 14 bases separating them.

The CDR3 is CASSLGGGSYNEQFF. The CDR3 DNA follows: TGTGCCAGCAGCTTAGGAGGGGGTTCCTACAATGAGCAGTTCTTC. The V gene is TRBV11-2, the J gene TRBJ2-1, with D perhaps matching TRBD1 (6 bases). Germline V gene sequence: CDR1 SGHAT, CDR2 FQNNGV. The ends were cut back, 1 base at V and 1 base at J, with 8 bases in the middle. The CDR3 spans 15 residues.